This T cell receptor beta chain was profiled in a study of blood T cells in healthy people across ages. This CDR3 region has 14 residues. Germline V lookup: CDR1 LNHNV, CDR2 YYDKDF (reference sequence). Sample-barcoded 5' priming and a J-beta primer mix drove a second PCR of about 7 to 12 cycles. Each cDNA molecule was tagged by a template-switch adaptor that had 12 random nucleotides. MiXCR was run by TCRdb on the 5' RACE reads, yielding one entry per CDR3 protein. This sample has roughly 1,500,000 distinct CDR3 sequences, with about 40% found just once. This clonotype was seen a few times. Sequencing was done on a sample of blood. This receptor was taken from a woman between 18 and 29 years old in good health. J is TRBJ2-4 and V is TRBV15; TRBD2 is a possible D gene (5 bases). The DNA end is more similar to TRBJ2-7, so the J call may be wrong. CDR3 amino acids: CATSPPEEAYEQYF. CDR3 nucleotide sequence: TGTGCCACCAGCCCCCCGGAGGAGGCCTACGAGCAGTACTTC.